Below, 21 T cell receptor beta chains from the same sample are listed, as sequenced in a study of blood T cells in healthy people across ages. Next came a second PCR, run for about 6 to 12 cycles, which used a sample-barcoded 5' primer along with a J-beta primer mix. One entry per CDR3 protein, called by TCRdb with MiXCR from the 5' RACE reads. The table shows some 1.8 million distinct CDR3 sequences, with about 39% occurring only once. Specimen: blood. Source of these receptors: a human donor in good health.

The gene calls are TRBV5-6 and TRBJ1-6; possibly TRBD1 for D (5 bases). CDR3 length equals 19 residues. In germline, CDR1 is SGHDT, CDR2 YYEEEE. V lost 0 bases and J lost 0, with 16 bases in between. CDR3 in DNA: TGTGCCAGCAGCTTGGTTAGGGGAGGACTGAGCTCCTATAATTCACCCCTCCACTTT. It yields the protein CASSLVRGGLSSYNSPLHF. The full variable domain, completed using reference TRBV5-6 and TRBJ1-6, is DAGVTQSPTHLIKTRGQQVTLRCSPKSGHDTVSWYQQALGQGPQFIFQYYEEEERQRGNFPDRFSGHQFPNYSSELNVNALLLGDSALYLCASSLVRGGLSSYNSPLHFGNGTRLTVT.

V gene TRBV28 combines with J gene TRBJ2-1; TRBD1 matches 8 bases. The ends lost 6 bases at V and 10 bases at J; junction bases unmatched: 8. Germline CDR1 MDHEN, CDR2 SYDVKM. This CDR3 has 13 residues. The CDR3 sequence is CASSRTGLHEQFF. The CDR3 DNA sequence: TGTGCCAGCAGCCGGACAGGGTTACACGAGCAGTTCTTC.

Turning to this clonotype: The junction departs from the called germline gene at one end, perhaps through a read error. The chain uses TRBV20-1 and TRBJ1-2; possibly TRBD1 for D (6 bases). CDR3 length: 15 residues. Germline assignment: CDR1 DFQATT and CDR2 SNEGSKA (reference sequence). The CDR3 protein is CGARGSGVGSNGYTF. The CDR3 region has the DNA TGCGGTGCTAGAGGTTCAGGGGTAGGGTCGAATGGCTACACCTTC.

This clonotype showed up just a few times. CDR3 DNA sequence: TGTGCCACCAACGGGGGGGAACAGTACCCCTACGAGCAGTACTTC. It yields the protein CATNGGEQYPYEQYF. The chain couples TRBV10-3 to TRBJ2-7; 8 bases are a match to TRBD2. Per the germline V gene, CDR1 is ENHRY and CDR2 is SYGVKD. The V segment lost 10 bases and the J segment 2 bases; nucleotides outside the gene matches: 13. CDR3 length: 15 amino acids.

In this sample, this clonotype turned up once. CDR3 sequence (DNA): TGCAGTGCTAGTACTTTAGGGGAAGCGGATTCACCCCTCCACTTT. Translating gives CSASTLGEADSPLHF. V gene TRBV20-1 combines with J gene TRBJ1-6; TRBD1 might be the D (5 bases). With 3 bases removed from V and 8 bases from J, the gap between germline ends came to 17 bases. The germline CDR1 and CDR2 sequences are DFQATT and SNEGSKA (reference sequence). This CDR3 spans 15 amino acids.

Here the CDR3 reads CASSPLRLTGTERNQPQHF. In nucleotides, the CDR3 is TGTGCCAGCAGTCCCCTTCGCCTAACCGGGACAGAAAGAAATCAGCCCCAGCATTTT. This chain joins TRBV28 and TRBJ1-5; 7 bases align to TRBD1. Losses at the gene ends were 5 bases for V and 4 bases for J; bases not matched to a gene: 20. This CDR3 is built from 19 residues. CDR1 and CDR2 (germline): MDHEN, SYDVKM.

V is TRBV28 and J is TRBJ1-2; D remains ambiguous. V was shortened by 2 bases and J by 6 bases, with 13 bases between the two germline ends. The CDR3 loop spans 14 amino acids. The germline V gene encodes CDR1 MDHEN and CDR2 SYDVKM. The CDR3 reads CASSLLRQVDGYTF. The CDR3 nucleotides read TGTGCCAGCAGTTTACTAAGGCAGGTTGATGGCTACACCTTC.

This chain links TRBV20-1 with TRBJ1-6; 7 bases agree with TRBD1. Trimming at V came to 3 bases and at J to 3 bases, leaving 11 bases not matched to a gene. Germline loops: CDR1 DFQATT, CDR2 SNEGSKA (reference sequence). The CDR3 totals 17 residues. Here the CDR3 DNA reads TGCAGTGCTAGTCGGGCAGGGGGAAGGCGCTATAATTCACCCCTCCACTTT. As protein: CSASRAGGRRYNSPLHF.

The CDR3 sequence is CASSLPTDRAYEQYF. The CDR3 nucleotides read TGCGCCAGCAGCTTGCCTACAGACAGGGCCTACGAGCAGTACTTC. The chain recombines TRBV5-1 with TRBJ2-7; 7 nucleotides align to TRBD1. CDR1 is SGHRS and CDR2 is YFSETQ in the germline V gene. J gave up 2 bases and V 1 base, and 6 bases lay outside the gene matches. CDR3 size: 15 residues.

For this clonotype: Germline and junction disagree at one end, which may indicate a read error. The CDR3 loop reads CSVAPVTTGELFF. The DNA for the CDR3 is TGCAGCGTTGCTCCCGTTACAACCGGGGAACTGTTTTTT. The rearrangement links TRBV29-1 to TRBJ2-2; the D gene is possibly TRBD2 (5 bases). The germline gives CDR1 SQVTM, CDR2 ANQGSEA. This CDR3 has 13 residues.

The rearrangement links TRBV21-1 to TRBJ1-2; TRBD1 is the table's D call and was not checked against the DNA. TRBV21-1 is reported as a pseudogene. This CDR3 comprises 18 residues. This CDR3 is CASSKGRIFGILERGYTF. The CDR3 coding sequence is TGTGCCAGCAGCAAAGGACGGATATTCGGGATCTTAGAGCGGGGCTACACCTTC.

This chain joins TRBV5-5 and TRBJ2-2, with 9 bases identical to TRBD1. The germline V gene has CDR1 SGHKS and CDR2 YYEKEE (reference sequence). This CDR3 spans 16 amino acids. Trimming cost V 2 bases and J 5 bases; bases outside gene matches: 7. The CDR3 sequence is CASSFTGGAGTGELFF. The CDR3 DNA sequence: TGTGCCAGCAGCTTCACAGGGGGCGCCGGGACCGGGGAGCTGTTTTTT.

The chain employs TRBV29-1 and TRBJ2-7; the D gene is possibly TRBD1 (6 bases). The CDR3 spans 14 residues. Germline V lookup: CDR1 SQVTM, CDR2 ANQGSEA. V was cut by 6 bases and J by 0 bases, with 15 bases left in between. The DNA for the CDR3 is TGCAGCGTGAGACGGACAGTTAGCTCCTACGAGCAGTACTTC. Translating it yields CSVRRTVSSYEQYF.

Only one count was recorded for this clonotype. The chain combines TRBV12-3 or TRBV12-4 with TRBJ2-5; a possible D gene is TRBD1 (7 bases). CDR3 length: 16 amino acids. V lost 0 bases and J 5 bases, leaving 16 bases between the germline ends. CDR3 amino acids: CASSLARGQFEETQYF. The CDR3 nucleotides read TGTGCCAGCAGTTTAGCGCGGGGACAGTTTGAGGAGACCCAGTACTTC.

This clonotype showed up just a few times. This rearrangement joins TRBV5-5 to TRBJ2-1, with D possibly being TRBD1 or TRBD2 (5 bases each). Deletions cut 4 bases from V and 7 bases from J, with 15 bases between. The CDR3 covers 14 residues. Germline V gives CDR1 SGHKS, CDR2 YYEKEE (reference sequence). The chain's CDR3 is CASSRGGGRNEQFF. Here the CDR3 DNA reads TGTGCCAGCAGCCGGGGCGGAGGAAGGAATGAGCAGTTCTTC.

The V call is TRBV11-2, the J call TRBJ1-1, with D tentatively TRBD1 (6 bases). The germline CDR1 and CDR2 sequences are SGHAT and FQNNGV. This CDR3 comprises 14 residues. V dropped 3 bases and J dropped 5 bases, with 13 bases sitting between them. The chain's CDR3 is CASSFDRSETEAFF. The CDR3 nucleotides read TGTGCCAGCAGCTTTGACAGGTCTGAAACTGAAGCTTTCTTT.

This chain connects TRBV7-8 to TRBJ1-1, with TRBD1 as a possible D gene (5 bases). CDR3 length: 14 residues. Trimming took 6 bases from V and 1 from J, leaving 12 bases between them. Per germline, CDR1 SGHVS and CDR2 FQNEAQ. Written as DNA, the CDR3 is TGTGCCAGCAGTTCCGGGACGTCGAACACTGAAGCTTTCTTT. Protein product: CASSSGTSNTEAFF.

In its sample, this clonotype was seen a few times. One end of the junction does not line up with germline, which may come from a read error. The chain joins TRBV27 to TRBJ2-5, with 10 bases fitting TRBD2. The CDR3 spans 15 residues. In germline, CDR1 is MNHEY, CDR2 SMNVEV (reference sequence). The CDR3 nucleotides are TGTGCCAGCAGCCCTCAGCGGGGGGGCCGGGAGACACAGTACTTC. Translated: CASSPQRGGRETQYF.

In its sample, this clonotype was seen a few times. The CDR3 DNA reads TGTGCCAGCAGCTTAGACCGGGGGTTCACAGATACGCAGTATTTT. Translation gives CASSLDRGFTDTQYF. The chain employs TRBV7-2 and TRBJ2-3, with a tentative D call TRBD2 (6 bases). The CDR3 loop spans 15 amino acids. Germline CDR1 is SGHTA and CDR2 is FQGNSA. Trimming took 1 base from V and 2 from J, leaving 10 bases between them.

This clonotype was seen more than once but under ten times. The chain is built from TRBV12-3 or TRBV12-4 and TRBJ1-1; D may be TRBD1 (6 bases). Trimming left V 4 bases short and J 1 base short, with 13 bases between. The CDR3 covers 15 residues. This CDR3 is CASSSARTANTEAFF. In DNA, the CDR3 is TGTGCCAGCAGTTCGGCCCGGACAGCGAACACTGAAGCTTTCTTT.

V gene TRBV2 combines with J gene TRBJ2-6, with unresolved D. V was trimmed by 8 bases and J by 12 bases, leaving 8 bases between them. CDR1 SNHLY and CDR2 FYNNEI come from the germline V gene. This CDR3 contains 10 residues. The CDR3 sequence is CASRGRVLTF. DNA of the CDR3: TGTGCCAGCCGAGGTCGCGTCCTGACTTTC.